The T cell receptor (beta chain) described here comes from a study of CD8 T cells in ankylosing spondylitis. Germline V gives CDR1 MNHNS, CDR2 SASEGT. The CDR3 totals 11 residues. V lost 8 bases and J lost 8, with 9 bases in between. Via MiXCR, TCRdb re-called the 5' RACE reads, giving one row per CDR3 protein. The table shows under 200,000 distinct CDR3 sequences, with around 8.9% occurring only once. This clonotype was found a few times. The chain recombines TRBV6-1 with TRBJ2-2, with D possibly matching TRBD2 (6 bases). The TCR was taken from a female donor with ankylosing spondylitis or in good health (not recorded which). Sequencing was performed on blood, either unsorted or a sorted T cell fraction (not recorded which). CDR3: CASAGTGELFF. CDR3 sequence (DNA): TGTGCCAGCGCGGGAACTGGGGAGCTGTTTTTT.